This TCR beta chain was sequenced during a study of CD8 T cells in ankylosing spondylitis. In this sample, this clonotype turned up many times. Its antigen is undetermined. A quantitative 5'-RACE method, one with molecular barcodes, was used to make TCR beta libraries. MiXCR, run by TCRdb on the 5' RACE reads, gives a single entry per CDR3 protein. The sample consists of 450,000 to 550,000 distinct CDR3 sequences, over 4% of them appearing once. CDR1 is SGHAT and CDR2 is FQNNGV in the germline V gene. The CDR3 runs to 16 residues. Trimming took 2 bases from V and 1 from J, leaving 13 bases between them. Whole-study results and caveats: Several of the motif variants were reported before in synovial fluid and blood from reactive arthritis. Significantly higher representation of disease-linked clones was reported for matched ankylosing spondylitis synovial fluid. Roughly 8 highly homologous variants made up a TCR beta motif, and this motif appeared characteristic of ankylosing spondylitis blood.

The specimen was blood, either unsorted or a sorted T cell fraction (not recorded which). The chain combines TRBV11-2 with TRBJ2-3, with D tentatively TRBD2 (7 bases). The TCR was taken from a male donor with ankylosing spondylitis. In DNA, the CDR3 is TGTGCCAGCAGCTTAAGGAGGGGGGGAGGCACAGATACGCAGTATTTT. This encodes CASSLRRGGGTDTQYF.